The 11 T cell receptor beta chains below all came from one sample that was sequenced in a study of T cells in Graves' hyperthyroidism and ophthalmopathy. The TCR beta CDR3 regions underwent amplification using RNA transcripts as the source. Initially, a first-round RT-PCR of the TCR CDR3 employed the HTBI primer set. Using its own MiXCR run on the multiplex PCR reads, TCRdb lists one record per CDR3 protein. The sample has roughly 630,000 distinct CDR3 sequences; 15% to 19% are singletons. The sequenced sample consisted of blood. Source of these receptors: a woman in her twenties or thirties with Graves' hyperthyroidism.

This clonotype was seen many times. The V call is TRBV7-9, the J call TRBJ2-5; tentative D call: TRBD1 (5 bases). Trimming shortened V by 3 bases and J by 7 bases, and 15 bases separated the two germline ends. This CDR3 has 14 amino acids. Per the germline V gene, CDR1 is SEHNR and CDR2 is FQNEAQ (reference sequence). This chain's CDR3 is CASSFQDNLSTQYF. As DNA, the CDR3 is TGTGCCAGCAGCTTTCAGGACAACCTCTCGACCCAGTACTTC.

CDR3 protein: CASGGSGNTIYF. The CDR3 DNA reads as TGTGCCAGCGGTGGATCTGGAAACACCATATATTTT. The chain couples TRBV7-6 to TRBJ1-3; D remains unclear. CDR3 size: 12 residues. Germline CDR1 and CDR2: SGHVS and FNYEAQ. Trimming stripped 8 bases from V and 1 base from J, with 6 bases between.

This clonotype was recorded at least ten times. This chain links TRBV20-1 with TRBJ2-7; 7 bases agree with TRBD2. This CDR3 has 16 residues. Germline V gene sequence: CDR1 DFQATT, CDR2 SNEGSKA (reference sequence). Trimming cost V 1 base and J 0 bases; bases outside gene matches: 9. CDR3 residues: CSARGPVGTNSYEQYF. The DNA of the CDR3 is TGCAGTGCTAGAGGCCCCGTCGGGACTAACTCCTACGAGCAGTACTTC.

This chain links TRBV27 with TRBJ2-7, with 9 bases that match TRBD2. Looked up from germline, CDR1 is MNHEY and CDR2 is SMNVEV (reference sequence). V gave up 2 bases and J gave up 6 bases; unmatched junction bases: 8. The length of the CDR3 is 15 residues. CDR3: CASSLRLAGVVEQYF. DNA of the CDR3: TGTGCCAGCAGTTTACGATTAGCGGGAGTCGTCGAGCAGTACTTC.

This chain connects TRBV19 to TRBJ2-3; no firm D call. The length of the CDR3 is 13 residues. With 3 bases removed from V and 6 bases from J, the gap between germline ends came to 10 bases. CDR1 is LNHDA, CDR2 SQIVND, per germline (reference sequence). The CDR3 loop is CASSIKMGDTQYF. CDR3 DNA: TGTGCCAGTAGTATTAAGATGGGGGATACGCAGTATTTT. Filled out from reference TRBV19 and TRBJ2-3, the complete variable domain reads DGGITQSPKYLFRKEGQNVTLSCEQNLNHDAMYWYRQDPGQGLRLIYYSQIVNDFQKGDIAEGYSVSREKKESFPLTVTSAQKNPTAFYLCASSIKMGDTQYFGPGTRLTVL.

The chain carries TRBV28 and TRBJ2-5, with a tentative D call TRBD1 (6 bases). Trimming removed 2 bases from V and 5 bases from J, with 21 bases in between. The length of the CDR3 is 17 residues. Germline values: CDR1 MDHEN, CDR2 SYDVKM. The CDR3 reads CASSLATGTPSTETQYF. The CDR3 region has the DNA TGTGCCAGCAGTTTAGCGACCGGGACACCCTCCACGGAGACCCAGTACTTC.

This clonotype appeared many times. The chain couples TRBV10-3 to TRBJ2-7; 12 nucleotides match TRBD2. CDR3 length: 15 residues. Germline V gene data show CDR1 as ENHRY and CDR2 as SYGVKD. V dropped 2 bases and J dropped 3; count of bases not matched to a gene: 2. CDR3 DNA sequence: TGTGCCATCAGTGAGGGGACTAGCGGGCGCTACGAGCAGTACTTC. As protein: CAISEGTSGRYEQYF.

This clonotype was detected a few times. The V gene is TRBV11-1, the J gene TRBJ2-2; 10 nucleotides match TRBD1. Germline V CDR1 and CDR2: SGHAT, FQDESV (reference sequence). V lost 5 bases and J lost 5; bases outside the gene matches: 5. This CDR3 is 15 amino acids long. CDR3 amino acids: CASSQGTGDTGELFF. The CDR3, as DNA: TGTGCCAGCAGCCAAGGGACAGGGGATACCGGGGAGCTGTTTTTT.

V and J are TRBV3-1 and TRBJ2-2; D gene ambiguous. Deletions cut 7 bases from V and 0 bases from J, with 12 bases between. Germline V gene lookup returns CDR1 LGHDT and CDR2 YNNKEL (reference sequence). The CDR3 is 15 amino acids. The CDR3 protein is CASKPQGPNTGELFF. The CDR3 DNA is TGTGCCAGCAAACCGCAAGGACCGAACACCGGGGAGCTGTTTTTT.

This clonotype was observed at least ten times. The chain has TRBV20-1 and TRBJ2-7, with TRBD2 identical over 9 bases. The junction had 7 bases not matched to a gene; V was cut back by 1 base and J by 6 bases. CDR1 and CDR2 from the germline V gene are DFQATT and SNEGSKA (reference sequence). The CDR3 extends over 14 amino acids. CDR3 amino acids: CSARGPSGNGEQYF. In DNA form, the CDR3 reads TGCAGTGCTAGAGGCCCTAGCGGGAATGGCGAGCAGTACTTC.

This clonotype appeared a few times. The chain links TRBV19 to TRBJ1-6; D may be TRBD1 (5 bases). Per germline, CDR1 LNHDA and CDR2 SQIVND (reference sequence). V lost 0 bases and J 9 bases, leaving 12 bases between the germline ends. The CDR3 runs 15 residues. The DNA of the CDR3 is TGTGCCAGTAGTATAGAAGCGGGGCTTCGTTCACCCCTCCACTTT. Translation gives CASSIEAGLRSPLHF.